This entry features one T cell receptor beta chain sequence. The target antigen is unknown. Trimming at V came to 7 bases and at J to 7 bases, leaving 10 bases not matched to a gene. Germline V gene data show CDR1 as SNHLY and CDR2 as FYNNEI. The CDR3 is 15 amino acids. Measured with immunoSEQ multiplex PCR; TCRdb has only the in-frame clones, and not every one. This sample has some 130,000 clones, with less than 95% found just once. The data originate from a study of OX40 agonist ivuxolimab in advanced cancers. Overall study results and limits: Clonal expansion was seen in CD4+ and CD8+ blood T cells by week 6 at 0.1 to 3.0 mg/kg. There were, on average, more expanded clones in CD8+ T cells than in CD4+.

The gene calls are TRBV2 and TRBJ1-6; TRBD1 matches at 7 bases. The TCR sequence derives from an adult with an advanced solid tumor such as melanoma, head and neck, liver or kidney cancer. The starting material was CD4+ or CD8+ T cells sorted from blood, obtained in a trial of the OX40 agonist ivuxolimab. Here the CDR3 reads CASTPVAGGNSPLHF. The CDR3 DNA sequence: TGTGCCAGCACCCCGGTAGCAGGGGGAAATTCACCCCTCCACTTT.